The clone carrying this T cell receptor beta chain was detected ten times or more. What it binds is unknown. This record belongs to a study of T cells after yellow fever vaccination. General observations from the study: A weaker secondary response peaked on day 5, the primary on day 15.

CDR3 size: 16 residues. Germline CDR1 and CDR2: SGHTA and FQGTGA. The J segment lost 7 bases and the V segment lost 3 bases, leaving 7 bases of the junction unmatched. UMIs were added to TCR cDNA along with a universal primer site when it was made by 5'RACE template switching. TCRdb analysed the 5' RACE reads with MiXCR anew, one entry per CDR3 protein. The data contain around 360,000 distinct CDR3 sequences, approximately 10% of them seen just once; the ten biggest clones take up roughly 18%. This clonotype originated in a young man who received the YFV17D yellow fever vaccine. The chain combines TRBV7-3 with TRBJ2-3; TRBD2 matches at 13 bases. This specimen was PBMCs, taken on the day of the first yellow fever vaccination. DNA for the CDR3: TGTGCCAGCAGCTTCTCCCCGGGACTAGCGGGGAATACGCAGTATTTT. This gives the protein CASSFSPGLAGNTQYF.